This TCR beta chain was sequenced during a study of cytomegalovirus exposure and HLA in healthy donors. Across the study: As an earlier analysis found, 180 million or so T cells yielded 90 million to 140 million unique TCR beta sequences. Study results and caveats: In an earlier analysis, most TCR beta V segments were productive about 87% or about 30% of the time.

Primers: 60 Vbeta forward and 13 Jbeta reverse. The data were produced by immunoSEQ multiplex PCR, yet TCRdb's version contains in-frame clones alone and is incomplete. The sample lists around 130,000 clones, approximately 69% seen once, with 6% to 8% in the top ten. In its sample, this clone ranks as medium-sized. Its antigen is not identified. The clonotype originates from a man in his forties in good health and CMV-seropositive. The sample taken for sequencing was PBMCs.

This CDR3 reads CASTNGVTGGYTF. CDR3 sequence (DNA): TGTGCCAGCACAAACGGGGTGACGGGTGGCTACACCTTC. The chain links TRBV2 to TRBJ1-2; D gene uncertain. V was shortened by 7 bases and J by 7 bases, with 16 bases between the two germline ends. The CDR3 has 13 residues. Germline values: CDR1 SNHLY, CDR2 FYNNEI. Supplemented by reference TRBV2 and TRBJ1-2, the full variable domain reads EPEVTQTPSHQVTQMGQEVILRCVPISNHLYFYWYRQILGQKVEFLVSFYNNEISEKSEIFDDQFSVERPDGSNFTLKIRSTKLEDSAMYFCASTNGVTGGYTFGSGTRLTVV.